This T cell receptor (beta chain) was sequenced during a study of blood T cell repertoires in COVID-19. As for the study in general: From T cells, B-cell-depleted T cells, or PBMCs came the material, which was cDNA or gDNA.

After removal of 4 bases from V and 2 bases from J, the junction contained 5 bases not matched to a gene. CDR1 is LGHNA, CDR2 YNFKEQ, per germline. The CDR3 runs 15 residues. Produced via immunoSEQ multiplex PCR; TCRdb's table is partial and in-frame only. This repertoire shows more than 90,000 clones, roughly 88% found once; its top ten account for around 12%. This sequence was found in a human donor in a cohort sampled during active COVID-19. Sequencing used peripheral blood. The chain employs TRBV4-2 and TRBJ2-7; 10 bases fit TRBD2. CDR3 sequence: CASSPPAGGPYEQYF. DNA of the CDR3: TGTGCCAGCAGCCCCCCAGCGGGAGGGCCCTACGAGCAGTACTTC.